This TCR beta chain is from a study of shared clonotypes between healthy human individuals (TCRdb year 2020). About the full investigation: The cohort included three men and a couple of women between 18 and 49 years of age. For each donor, three plates each were used for CD4 naive and CD4 memory, two plates were used for CD8 naive, and one plate was used for CD8 memory. To increase sequencing depth and limit assay-specific biases, different laboratories used diverse techniques to prepare libraries and sequence TCR repertoires. Leukapheresis yielded between about 0.8 and 8.9 billion PBMCs per donor. To estimate repertoire size and how much clonotype sharing occurs between individuals, the study deeply sequenced the blood TCR repertoires of several healthy adults.

Using the deep immunoSEQ assay, TCR CDR3 regions were amplified from genomic DNA by multiplex PCR. Extracted genomic DNA from each cell subset was spread evenly across all wells of several immunoSEQ 96-well plates, with each plate serving as a replicate. For sorted subsets, each replicate PCR was loaded with approximately 200 ng genomic DNA, equivalent to 25,000 to 30,000 T cell genomes. Purified libraries were quantified with a Qubit 3.0 fluorometer, sized on a Bioanalyzer 2100, and re-quantified with the KAPA Library Quantification kit. Every immunoSEQ 96-well plate was sequenced on a dedicated single-read 150-cycle Illumina NextSeq 550 flow cell. In the original analysis: Because only junctional sequences without quality scores were contained in the immunoSEQ output, filtering matching that applied to full-length reads could not be performed. To assign V/J genes and CDR3, sequences were annotated against IMGT germline references using PyIR, a Python wrapper for IgBLAST v1.9. Reads were removed for weak V/J assignments (E-value above 1e-6), missing CDR3, stop codons, out-of-frame junctions, or ambiguous translated residues. V3J clonotypes were defined by identical inferred V gene, J gene, and CDR3 amino acid sequence. The percentage overlap between two repertoires was calculated by dividing the number of shared unique clonotypes by the size of the smaller repertoire. RTK rarefaction, the Chao1 estimator, and Recon v2.1 estimates of unobserved clonotypes were used to assess repertoire richness. Generation probabilities for all TCRbeta clonotypes obtained by the gDNA method from a handful of donors were computed using OLGA. Imported from immuneACCESS, the table was reduced by TCRdb to in-frame sequences with V and J called. These copies leave out some clones; in studies compared against another copy, an unresolved V gene accounts for under half, and the cause of the remainder is not known. The DNA gave D and trimming, while V, J and clone size come from that table. This sample comprises about 2.1 million clones, about 92% of them detected only once. The ten largest clonotypes hold 1.5% to 2% of the sample.

For the CD8 naive samples, CD45RO-negative cells were positively selected for CCR7, yielding a CD45RA+CCR7+ population from which TemRA cells were excluded. Healthy HIV-negative adults with no recently reported acute infections or vaccinations were included as donors. All donors were Caucasian adults living in Nashville, Tennessee, USA. Blood was collected by leukapheresis, and PBMCs were isolated by Ficoll-Histopaque density gradient centrifugation and then cryopreserved in liquid nitrogen vapor phase. Analytical flow cytometry was used to check the purity and quantity of every magnetically sorted T cell population. Genomic DNA was isolated from each sorted fraction and quantified by UV absorbance on a Nanodrop 2000c. In the case of this clone: Its antigen is currently not known. No clone much larger than this one lies a single base away; base qualities are absent.

The paper's findings and limits, for the study overall: Across four donors, around 5.4% of naive CD4, roughly 3.5% of naive CD8, under 2.5% of memory CD4, and 0.4% of memory CD8 clonotypes were shared. Because the study included a small number of donors, the genetic and exposure-history diversity represented was limited. Sampling was restricted to blood, and TCR repertoires in tissue are likely to differ from TCR repertoires in blood. Rarefaction of sorted-subset datasets indicated incomplete sequencing despite the large sequencing depth. Larger estimated clonotype richness was generally found for naive subsets than for memory subsets. Pairwise subsampling led to the expectation that sequencing depth would affect the degree of clonotype sharing among donors. Higher generation probabilities were observed for clonotypes shared by all four sorted-subset donors than for non-shared clonotypes.

The germline V end is reduced by 4 bases and the J end by 0 bases; junction bases left unmatched: 3. Measured from the cysteine to the phenylalanine, the CDR3 is 15 residues long. Just CDR3 DNA is preserved here, 45 bases in frame from base 1. Looking up the germline V gene yields CDR1 SGHDN and CDR2 FVKESK. The chain uses TRBV14 and TRBJ1-1, and TRBD1 aligns with 9 junction nucleotides. The specimen sequenced was naive CD8+ T cells from PBMCs. This specimen's cell subset or site label, per the study, means: CD45RA+CCR7+. This TCR was sampled from a man between 18 and 29 years old in good health. Some clones in this sample may be carry-over from other donors' samples. The DNA is TGTGCCAGCAGCCCGGACAGGGGCATGAACACTGAAGCTTTCTTT. Translated, it reads CASSPDRGMNTEAFF. Here the CDR3 is joined to the reference TRBV14 and TRBJ1-1 genes, and the full variable domain is: EAGVTQFPSHSVIEKGQTVTLRCDPISGHDNLYWYRRVMGKEIKFLLHFVKESKQDESGMPNNRFLAERTGGTYSTLKVQPAELEDSGVYFCASSPDRGMNTEAFFGQGTRLTVV.